A selection of T cell receptor beta chains follows, all from one sample in a study of response to subunit inactivated influenza vaccine. TCRdb called the RT-PCR reads again in MiXCR, with one record for every CDR3 protein. The top ten clones hold roughly 7.2% of a sample with roughly 650,000 distinct CDR3 sequences, 14% of them seen once. Sample: PBMCs from blood, taken around 15 days before vaccination. Source of these receptors: a man aged 50-60 years who received an inactivated influenza vaccine. Both conserved end residues are part of each CDR3. A D gene is named only where the DNA matches it firmly. Rows give clone size only sometimes, using once, few, many, or a class for an expanded clone.

many | - | TRBJ1-6 | TRBV5-5 | CASLRQPDSPLHF | TGTGCCAGCCTCAGACAGCCCGATTCACCCCTCCACTTT
many | - | TRBJ1-1 | TRBV5-5 | CASSPLRDTEAFF | TGTGCCAGCAGCCCCCTCAGGGACACTGAAGCTTTCTTT
- | - | TRBJ1-3 | TRBV6-6 | CASTYSGNTIYF | TGTGCCAGCACCTACTCTGGAAACACCATATATTTT
- | TRBD1 | TRBJ2-1 | TRBV12-3/TRBV12-4 | CASSSPGTAERGNEQFF | TGTGCCAGCAGTTCTCCCGGGACAGCGGAGAGGGGCAATGAGCAGTTCTTC
many | - | TRBJ1-2 | TRBV4-1 | CASSQDPGTYGYTF | TGCGCCAGCAGCCAAGATCCAGGGACCTATGGCTACACCTTC
few | - | TRBJ2-7 | TRBV3-1 | CASSQEGLGPYEQYF | TGTGCCAGCAGCCAAGAGGGTTTAGGACCCTACGAGCAGTACTTC
few | - | TRBJ2-1 | TRBV7-6 | CASSLGLGLSSYNEQFF | TGTGCCAGCAGCTTAGGGTTGGGGCTGAGCTCCTACAATGAGCAGTTCTTC
- | TRBD2 | TRBJ2-1 | TRBV3-1 | CASSVAGVSNEQFF | TGTGCCAGCAGCGTGGCGGGAGTATCGAATGAGCAGTTCTTC
few | TRBD1 | TRBJ2-7 | TRBV29-1 | CSAEGGQGSPYEQYF | TGCAGCGCCGAAGGGGGACAGGGAAGTCCCTACGAGCAGTACTTC
few | - | TRBJ1-1 | TRBV5-1 | CASSLTPGTEAFF | TGCGCCAGCAGCCTAACGCCGGGAACTGAAGCTTTCTTT
many | - | TRBJ2-3 | TRBV12-3/TRBV12-4 | CALGADSTDTQYF | TGTGCCCTGGGGGCAGATAGCACAGATACGCAGTATTTT
- | - | TRBJ2-7 | TRBV7-2 | CASSKTGKGFGYEQYF | TGTGCCAGCAGCAAAACAGGGAAAGGGTTTGGCTACGAGCAGTACTTC
- | - | TRBJ2-1 | TRBV7-3 | CASSWKADAYNEQFF | TGTGCCAGCAGCTGGAAAGCGGATGCCTACAATGAGCAGTTCTTC
- | TRBD1 | TRBJ2-6 | TRBV29-1 | CSVQGQAGANVLTF | TGCAGCGTCCAAGGACAGGCTGGGGCCAACGTCCTGACTTTC
- | TRBD2 | TRBJ2-7 | TRBV20-1 | CSARLAGGPEEQYF | TGCAGTGCTAGGTTAGCGGGAGGGCCGGAGGAGCAGTACTTC
- | - | TRBJ2-7 | TRBV24-1 | CATSDPRGGDEQYF | TGTGCCACCAGTGATCCTCGGGGAGGAGACGAGCAGTACTTC
- | - | TRBJ2-1 | TRBV5-4 | CASSTTINEQFF | TGTGCCAGCAGTACGACTATCAATGAGCAGTTCTTC
few | - | TRBJ2-1 | TRBV11-2 | CASSSIRSYNEQFF | TGTGCCAGCAGCTCCATCCGCTCCTACAATGAGCAGTTCTTC
- | - | TRBJ1-1 | TRBV29-1 | CSALGALVGVTFF | TGCAGCGCCCTTGGGGCCCTAGTGGGGGTGACTTTCTTT
- | - | TRBJ2-2 | TRBV6-5 | CASSYSRGGTGELFF | TGTGCCAGCAGTTACTCGAGAGGGGGCACCGGGGAGCTGTTTTTT
few | - | TRBJ2-1 | TRBV24-1 | CATSHPGASYNEQFF | TGTGCCACCAGTCATCCGGGGGCCTCCTACAATGAGCAGTTCTTC
few | TRBD1 | TRBJ1-1 | TRBV6-1 | CASSHDPGGNTEAFF | TGTGCCAGCAGCCACGACCCAGGGGGGAACACTGAAGCTTTCTTT
many | - | TRBJ1-1 | TRBV29-1 | CSVGYQGVNTEAFF | TGCAGCGTTGGATACCAGGGCGTGAACACTGAAGCTTTCTTT
few | - | TRBJ2-1 | TRBV5-1 | CASSLDNSNEQFF | TGCGCCAGCAGCTTGGATAACAGCAATGAGCAGTTCTTC
few | TRBD2 | TRBJ2-1 | TRBV28 | CASSFPVRLAGGNEQFF | TGTGCCAGCAGTTTTCCCGTAAGGCTAGCGGGAGGAAATGAGCAGTTCTTC
few | - | TRBJ2-1 | TRBV15 | CATSRGSAGGPYNEQFF | TGTGCCACCAGCAGAGGTTCCGCCGGGGGGCCCTACAATGAGCAGTTCTTC
- | - | TRBJ1-1 | TRBV14 | CASSRLQENTEAFF | TGTGCCAGCAGCCGACTACAGGAGAACACTGAAGCTTTCTTT
few | TRBD1 | TRBJ1-5 | TRBV5-1 | CASSVTGGNQPQHF | TGCGCCAGCAGCGTGACAGGGGGCAATCAGCCCCAGCATTTT
many | - | TRBJ2-1 | TRBV13 | CASSLGTSRDYNEQFF | TGTGCCAGCAGCTTAGGCACTTCGCGAGACTACAATGAGCAGTTCTTC
- | - | TRBJ2-2 | TRBV14 | CASSQEIPRGGELFF | TGTGCCAGCAGCCAAGAAATACCCCGAGGCGGGGAGCTGTTTTTT
- | - | TRBJ2-1 | TRBV25-1 | CAGSVGFGGGPNEQFF | TGTGCCGGCAGTGTTGGCTTCGGCGGTGGACCGAATGAGCAGTTCTTC
- | - | TRBJ2-4 | TRBV5-4 | CASSLQGGENIQYF | TGTGCCAGCAGCCTACAGGGGGGGGAAAACATTCAGTACTTC
- | - | TRBJ2-4 | TRBV11-2 | CASSSQTGGRGTKNIQYF | TGTGCCAGCAGCTCACAGACAGGCGGGCGAGGAACCAAAAACATTCAGTACTTC
few | - | TRBJ2-1 | TRBV7-9 | CASSLGVGDEQFF | TGTGCCAGCAGCTTAGGGGTAGGGGATGAGCAGTTCTTC
many | - | TRBJ2-3 | TRBV14 | CASSFRNTQYF | TGTGCCAGCAGCTTTCGGAATACGCAGTATTTT
few | TRBD2 | TRBJ2-1 | TRBV11-2 | CASSFSYGLGDEQFF | TGTGCCAGCAGCTTTAGTTACGGACTAGGGGATGAGCAGTTCTTC
many | - | TRBJ1-5 | TRBV12-3/TRBV12-4 | CASSSTYNQPQHF | TGTGCCAGCAGCTCAACGTATAATCAGCCCCAGCATTTT
few | TRBD2 | TRBJ2-7 | TRBV12-3/TRBV12-4 | CASSTSGGVNEQYF | TGTGCCAGCAGCACTAGCGGGGGTGTAAACGAGCAGTACTTC
few | - | TRBJ1-6 | TRBV7-9 | CASSPSPTSPLHF | TGTGCCAGCAGCCCGAGTCCGACTTCACCCCTCCACTTT
- | - | TRBJ2-4 | TRBV7-8 | CASSLVGQDIQYF | TGTGCCAGCAGCTTAGTAGGTCAGGACATTCAGTACTTC
- | - | TRBJ2-7 | TRBV7-9 | CASGVSGDEQYF | TGTGCCAGCGGAGTTTCAGGGGACGAGCAGTACTTC
- | - | TRBJ2-2 | TRBV12-3/TRBV12-4 | CASSLFPTGELFF | TGTGCCAGCAGTTTGTTCCCAACCGGGGAGCTGTTTTTT
- | TRBD1 | TRBJ1-3 | TRBV7-2 | CASSLDNRGLGNTIYF | TGTGCCAGCAGCTTAGACAACAGGGGGTTGGGAAACACCATATATTTT
- | - | TRBJ2-1 | TRBV10-2 | CASSEGGYNEQFF | TGCGCCAGCAGTGAAGGAGGCTACAATGAGCAGTTCTTC
few | TRBD1 | TRBJ2-4 | TRBV12-3/TRBV12-4 | CASSPGQGTNIQYF | TGTGCCAGCAGTCCGGGACAGGGGACAAACATTCAGTACTTC